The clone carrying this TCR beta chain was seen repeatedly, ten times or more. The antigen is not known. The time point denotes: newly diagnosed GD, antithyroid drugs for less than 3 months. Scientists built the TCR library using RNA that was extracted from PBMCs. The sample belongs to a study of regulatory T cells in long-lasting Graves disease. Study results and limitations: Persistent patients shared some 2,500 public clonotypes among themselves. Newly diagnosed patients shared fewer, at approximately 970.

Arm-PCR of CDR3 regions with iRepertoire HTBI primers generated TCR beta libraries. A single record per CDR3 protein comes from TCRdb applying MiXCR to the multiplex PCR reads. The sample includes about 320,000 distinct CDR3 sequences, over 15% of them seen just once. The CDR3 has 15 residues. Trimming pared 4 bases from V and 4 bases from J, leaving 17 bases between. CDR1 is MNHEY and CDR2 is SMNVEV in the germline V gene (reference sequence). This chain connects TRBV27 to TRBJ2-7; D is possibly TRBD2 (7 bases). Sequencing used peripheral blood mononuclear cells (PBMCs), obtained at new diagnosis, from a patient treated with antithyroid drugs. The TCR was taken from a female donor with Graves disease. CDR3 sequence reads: CASSSPTRGGYEQYF. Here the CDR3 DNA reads TGTGCCAGCAGTTCCCCGACTAGGGGGGGTTACGAGCAGTACTTC.